The clone carrying this T cell receptor (beta chain) was counted at least ten times. Its antigen is currently unknown. For every donor, a draw yielded about 9.7 milliliters of peripheral blood. This entry comes from a study of blood T cells in healthy people across ages. Study outcomes and limitations: Naive CD4+ cell counts and diversity both ran higher in long-lived than in aged donors. TCR beta diversity per million T cells fell roughly linearly with age.

This CDR3 has 12 residues. Germline V gives CDR1 DFQATT, CDR2 SNEGSKA (reference sequence). A second about 6 to 12 cycle PCR used barcoded and J-beta primers. TCRdb re-analysed the 5' RACE reads in MiXCR, keeping a single row per CDR3 protein. The sample lists 550,000 to 800,000 distinct CDR3 sequences; approximately 21% were seen once. Sequences were obtained from blood. This chain uses TRBV20-1 with TRBJ2-1; 7 nucleotides match TRBD2. The origin of this receptor is a man in his 70s in good health. The CDR3 DNA sequence: TGCAGCGGGGGGAGCTCCTACAATGAGCAGTTCTTC. It is translated as CSGGSSYNEQFF.